The rows below give T cell receptor beta chains drawn from one sample of a study of response to subunit inactivated influenza vaccine. Using its own MiXCR run on the RT-PCR reads, TCRdb lists one record per CDR3 protein. Seen here are roughly 500,000 distinct CDR3 sequences, about 25% observed once, and the top ten hold approximately 2%. The material was CD4+ T cells sorted from PBMCs, obtained 4 to 6 days after vaccination. These receptor sequences come from a man in his fifties or sixties who received an inactivated influenza vaccine. The CDR3 runs from the conserved cysteine through the conserved F or W. Each record gives: clone size, D gene, V gene, J gene, CDR3 DNA, CDR3 protein. D genes are given only for firm matches. Clone size is not always given. Where it is, it says once, few, many or a class for expanded clones.

>few|NA|TRBV6-5|TRBJ2-7
TGTGCCAGCAGTTACTCAGGAGGGGGGTACTACGAGCAGTACTTC
CASSYSGGGYYEQYF
>many|NA|TRBV5-1|TRBJ1-1
TGCGCCAGCAACAACCCCCCGAACACTGAAGCTTTCTTT
CASNNPPNTEAFF
>NA|TRBD1|TRBV25-1|TRBJ2-5
TGTGCCAGCAGCGATCAGGACAGGCAACAAGAGACCCAGTACTTC
CASSDQDRQQETQYF
>NA|TRBD2|TRBV7-2|TRBJ2-7
TGTGCCAGCACCCTGACTAGCGGGGGGGGCTCCTACGAGCAGTACTTC
CASTLTSGGGSYEQYF
>NA|NA|TRBV5-1|TRBJ2-5
TGCGCCAGCAGCTTCGAACTAAGAGGCAAAGAGACCCAGTACTTC
CASSFELRGKETQYF
>NA|NA|TRBV18|TRBJ1-5
TGTGCCAGCTCAGCGGCGGGGAAACAGCCCCAGCATTTT
CASSAAGKQPQHF
>NA|NA|TRBV10-3|TRBJ1-1
TGTGCCATCAGGGACCCCCAGGGGCGAAACACTGAAGCTTTCTTT
CAIRDPQGRNTEAFF
>NA|TRBD2|TRBV15|TRBJ2-2
TGTGCCACCAGCAGAGTCCTTGGCGGACTAGCTGGCGGGGAGCTGTTTTTT
CATSRVLGGLAGGELFF
>many|TRBD1|TRBV2|TRBJ1-2
TGTGCCAGCAGTCCGGACAGGGAGCGGGGCTACACCTTC
CASSPDRERGYTF
>NA|NA|TRBV12-3/TRBV12-4|TRBJ2-2
TGTGCCAGCAGAGAAGACAACACCGGGGAGCTGTTTTTT
CASREDNTGELFF
>NA|TRBD1|TRBV29-1|TRBJ2-3
TGCAGCGCCTCCTCGAGGACAGGCTCGAGAGATACGCAGTATTTT
CSASSRTGSRDTQYF
>NA|NA|TRBV5-1|TRBJ2-3
TGCGCCAGTTCTACAGGGCAAGATACGCAGTATTTT
CASSTGQDTQYF
>NA|TRBD2|TRBV5-6|TRBJ2-1
TGTGCCAGCAGCAACCGACTAGCGGGAGGGCCCTCCTACAATGAGCAGTTCTTC
CASSNRLAGGPSYNEQFF
>few|TRBD2|TRBV24-1|TRBJ2-1
TGTGCCACCAGTGAAATAGCGGGAGGATTGCATGAGCAGTTCTTC
CATSEIAGGLHEQFF
>few|TRBD2|TRBV10-3|TRBJ2-1
TGTGCCACGTCAAGCGGGAGCTCCTACAATGAGCAGTTCTTC
CATSSGSSYNEQFF
>few|TRBD1|TRBV6-1|TRBJ2-7
TGTGCCAGCAGTCATGGACAGGGGAGGTGGTACGAGCAGTACTTC
CASSHGQGRWYEQYF
>few|TRBD1|TRBV7-9|TRBJ2-1
TGTGCCAGCAGCTTACAGGGGGCCTCGCTCGAGCAGTTCTTC
CASSLQGASLEQFF
>few|NA|TRBV7-9|TRBJ2-7
TGTGCCAGCAGTCTAGCAAAGGAGCAGTACTTC
CASSLAKEQYF
>NA|TRBD1|TRBV27|TRBJ1-1
TGTGCCAGCAGCCCCAGACAGGGGGGCCCTGAAGCTTTCTTT
CASSPRQGGPEAFF
>few|NA|TRBV21-1|TRBJ2-3
TGTGCCAGCAGCAAAGCCGCCCGTTGTTACACAGATACGCAGTATTTT
CASSKAARCYTDTQYF
>few|NA|TRBV20-1|TRBJ2-5
TGCAGTGCTAGAGATTATTTAGGAGGGAACCAAGAGACCCAGTACTTC
CSARDYLGGNQETQYF
>NA|NA|TRBV6-5|TRBJ1-1
TGTGCCACCGGACGACACCGTATAGAAGCTTTCTTT
CATGRHRIEAFF
>few|TRBD1|TRBV4-1|TRBJ1-2
TGCGCCAGCAGCGGGACAGGCGCCTGGGATGGCTACACCTTC
CASSGTGAWDGYTF
>NA|NA|TRBV5-1|TRBJ2-7
TGCGCCAGCAGCTTGTCTTTGCGGGACAGTACCTACGAGCAGTACTTC
CASSLSLRDSTYEQYF
>NA|TRBD1|TRBV5-5|TRBJ1-3
TGTGCCAGCAGCTCCGGGACAGGGGGCTCTGGAAACACCATATATTTT
CASSSGTGGSGNTIYF
>many|NA|TRBV4-1|TRBJ2-3
TGCGCCAGCATCGGGGGCAGGGACACAGATACGCAGTATTTT
CASIGGRDTDTQYF
>NA|NA|TRBV25-1|TRBJ1-1
TGTGCCAGCAGTGAAGGGGGGGGCAACACTGAAGCTTTCTTT
CASSEGGGNTEAFF
>NA|NA|TRBV18|TRBJ1-6
TGTGCCAGCTCACCATCGGCCGGATTCAATTCACCCCTCCACTTT
CASSPSAGFNSPLHF
>NA|NA|TRBV5-1|TRBJ2-7
TGCGCCAGCAGCTTGCCGGGACCCATACCCCATTACGAGCAGTACTTC
CASSLPGPIPHYEQYF
>NA|NA|TRBV7-8|TRBJ2-7
TGTGCCAGCAGCTTAGCGCAACGGGCCCATGTGTACGAGCAGTACTTC
CASSLAQRAHVYEQYF
>NA|NA|TRBV12-3/TRBV12-4|TRBJ2-7
TGTGCCAGCAAAATTGCCGGGGCCAAGGAGCAGTACTTC
CASKIAGAKEQYF
>many|NA|TRBV29-1|TRBJ2-3
TGCAGCGTTGCGGTCCAGACTAGCACAGATACGCAGTATTTT
CSVAVQTSTDTQYF
>NA|TRBD2|TRBV5-5|TRBJ2-2
TGTGCCAGCAGCCAGGTTTTAGCGGGAGTTACCGGGGAGCTGTTTTTT
CASSQVLAGVTGELFF
>NA|NA|TRBV5-1|TRBJ2-3
TGCGCCAGCAGCGCGGACTGGGGCACAGATACGCAGTATTTT
CASSADWGTDTQYF
>few|NA|TRBV18|TRBJ1-1
TGTGCCAGCTCAAACCGGGGCGTCGGCACTGAAGCTTTCTTT
CASSNRGVGTEAFF
>NA|NA|TRBV11-2|TRBJ2-5
TGTGCCAGCAGCCCCCTGAGGGGGAAAGAGACCCAGTACTTC
CASSPLRGKETQYF
>NA|NA|TRBV24-1|TRBJ2-1
TGTGCCACCGGGACAGTGACTAGAAATGAGCAGTTCTTC
CATGTVTRNEQFF
>NA|NA|TRBV6-1|TRBJ2-1
TGTGCCAGCAGCGCCGGGTCCCTCGGCTACAATGAGCAGTTCTTC
CASSAGSLGYNEQFF
>once|TRBD1|TRBV20-1|TRBJ2-5
TGCAGTGCTAGGAGAGGGGGCTTGAGAGAGACCCAGTACTTC
CSARRGGLRETQYF
>few|TRBD1|TRBV29-1|TRBJ2-7
TGCAGCGTGGCCCCGGGACAGGGAGTCCACGAGCAGTACTTC
CSVAPGQGVHEQYF
>NA|TRBD1|TRBV20-1|TRBJ1-5
TGCAGTGCTTTGGACAGGGGGCGAAATCAGCCCCAGCATTTT
CSALDRGRNQPQHF
>many|NA|TRBV10-3|TRBJ2-1
TGTGCCATCAGTGCCGGGGGCAGTGAGCAGTTCTTC
CAISAGGSEQFF